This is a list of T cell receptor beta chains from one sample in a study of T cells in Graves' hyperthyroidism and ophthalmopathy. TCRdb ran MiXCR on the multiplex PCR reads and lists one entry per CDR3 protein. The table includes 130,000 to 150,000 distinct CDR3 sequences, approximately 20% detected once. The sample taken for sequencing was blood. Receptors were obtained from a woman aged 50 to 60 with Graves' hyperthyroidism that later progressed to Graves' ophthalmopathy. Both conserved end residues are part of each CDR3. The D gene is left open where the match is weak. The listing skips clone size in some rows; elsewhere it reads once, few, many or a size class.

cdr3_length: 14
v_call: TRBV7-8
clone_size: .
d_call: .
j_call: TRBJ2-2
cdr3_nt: TGTGCCAGCAGCTGGGGCCCTACCCGCGGGGAGCTGTTTTTT
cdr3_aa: CASSWGPTRGELFF

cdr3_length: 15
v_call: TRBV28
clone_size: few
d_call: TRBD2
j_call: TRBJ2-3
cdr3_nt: TGTGCCAGCAGCTCCCTTAGCGGGAGCACAGATACGCAGTATTTT
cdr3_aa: CASSSLSGSTDTQYF

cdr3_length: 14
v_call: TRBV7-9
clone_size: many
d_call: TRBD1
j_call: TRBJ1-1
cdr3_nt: TGTGCCAGCGAAAAAGGACAGGGGAACACTGAAGCTTTCTTT
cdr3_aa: CASEKGQGNTEAFF

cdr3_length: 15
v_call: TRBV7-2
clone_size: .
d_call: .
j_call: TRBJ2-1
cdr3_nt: TGTGCCAGCAGCTTATTTCCCCAGGGGGGGGATGAGCAGTTCTTC
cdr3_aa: CASSLFPQGGDEQFF

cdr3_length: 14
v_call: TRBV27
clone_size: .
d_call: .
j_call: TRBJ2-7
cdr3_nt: TGTGCCAGCAGTTTAGGGGGTCTCTCCTACGAGCAGTACTTC
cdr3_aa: CASSLGGLSYEQYF

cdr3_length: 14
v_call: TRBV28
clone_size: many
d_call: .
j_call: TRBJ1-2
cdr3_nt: TGTGCCACGTACCCCGGGCAGGCGGGTTGGGGCTACACCTTC
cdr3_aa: CATYPGQAGWGYTF

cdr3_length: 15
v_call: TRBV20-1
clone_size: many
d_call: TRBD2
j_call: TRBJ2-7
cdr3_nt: TGCAGTGCTAGTGATGGGGGGGGTCTGACCTACGAGCAGTACTTC
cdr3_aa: CSASDGGGLTYEQYF

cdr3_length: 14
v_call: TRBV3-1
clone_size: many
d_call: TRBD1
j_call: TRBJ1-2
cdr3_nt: TGTGCCAGCAGCCCCGGACAGGGCTATCGGGGCTACACCTTC
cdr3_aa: CASSPGQGYRGYTF

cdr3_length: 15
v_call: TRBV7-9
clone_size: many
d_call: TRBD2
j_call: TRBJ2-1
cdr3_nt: TGTGCCAGCAGCCGCGGGACTAGCGGGAGCAATGAGCAGTTCTTC
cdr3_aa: CASSRGTSGSNEQFF

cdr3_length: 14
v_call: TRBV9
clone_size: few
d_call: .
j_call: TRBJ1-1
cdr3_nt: TGTGCCAGCAGCGTAGCTGGGGTTGCTTTCCCAGCTTTCTTT
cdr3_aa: CASSVAGVAFPAFF

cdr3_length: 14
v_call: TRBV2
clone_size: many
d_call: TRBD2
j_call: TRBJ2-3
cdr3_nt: TGTGCCAGCAAGCGGACTAGCGGCACAGATACGCAGTATTTT
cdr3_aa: CASKRTSGTDTQYF

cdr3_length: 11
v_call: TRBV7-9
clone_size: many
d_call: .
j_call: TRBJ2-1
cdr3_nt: TGTGCCAGCAGCGCCTACAATGAGCAGTTCTTC
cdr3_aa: CASSAYNEQFF

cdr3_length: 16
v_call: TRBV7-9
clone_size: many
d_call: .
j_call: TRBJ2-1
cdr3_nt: TGTGCCAGCAGCTTAGAGGTAGTCATCAGCGCAAATGAGCAGTTCTTC
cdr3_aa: CASSLEVVISANEQFF

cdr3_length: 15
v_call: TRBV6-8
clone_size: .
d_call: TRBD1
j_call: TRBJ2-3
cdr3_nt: TGTGCCAGCAGTTATCGACAGGGGCCGGTAGATACGCAGTATTTT
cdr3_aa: CASSYRQGPVDTQYF

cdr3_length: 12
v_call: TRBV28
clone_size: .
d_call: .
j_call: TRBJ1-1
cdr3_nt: TGTGCCAGCAGCCAGAGGGCGGGGGAAGCTTTCTTT
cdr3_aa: CASSQRAGEAFF

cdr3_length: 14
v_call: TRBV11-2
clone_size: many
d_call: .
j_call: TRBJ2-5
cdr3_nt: TGTGCCAGCAGCTTAGGTGGGGTTCAAGAGACCCAGTACTTC
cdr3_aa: CASSLGGVQETQYF

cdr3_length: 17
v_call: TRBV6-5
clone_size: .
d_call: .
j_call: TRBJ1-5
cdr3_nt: TGTGCCAGCAGTTACAGGGCAGAATTCCCTAGCAATCAGCCCCAGCATTTT
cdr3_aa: CASSYRAEFPSNQPQHF

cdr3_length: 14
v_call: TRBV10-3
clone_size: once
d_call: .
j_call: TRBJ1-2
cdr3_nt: TGTGCCATCAGTGGAGGACAGTACAATTATGGCTACACCTTC
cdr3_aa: CAISGGQYNYGYTF

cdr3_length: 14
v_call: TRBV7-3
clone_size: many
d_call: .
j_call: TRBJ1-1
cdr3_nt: TGTGCCAGCAGCTTAACAGCAGGGAACACTGAAGCTTTCTTT
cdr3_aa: CASSLTAGNTEAFF

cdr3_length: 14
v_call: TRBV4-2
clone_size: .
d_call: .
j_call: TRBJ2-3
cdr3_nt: TGTGCCAGCGGTAGGGTTCAGGGCACAGATACGCAGTATTTT
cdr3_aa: CASGRVQGTDTQYF

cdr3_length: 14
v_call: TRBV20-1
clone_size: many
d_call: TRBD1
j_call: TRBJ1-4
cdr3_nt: TGCAGTGCTAGGCCGGGACAGTGGAATGAAAAACTGTTTTTT
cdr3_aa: CSARPGQWNEKLFF

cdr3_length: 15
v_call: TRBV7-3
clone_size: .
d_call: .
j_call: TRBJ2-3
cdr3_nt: TGTGCCAGCAGCTTTGATTCAGGGGGCACAGATACGCAGTATTTT
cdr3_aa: CASSFDSGGTDTQYF

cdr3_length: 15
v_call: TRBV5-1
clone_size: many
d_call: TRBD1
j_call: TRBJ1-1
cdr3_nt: TGCGCCAGCAGCTTGGGGGACAGGGGAATCGGTGAAGCTTTCTTT
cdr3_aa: CASSLGDRGIGEAFF

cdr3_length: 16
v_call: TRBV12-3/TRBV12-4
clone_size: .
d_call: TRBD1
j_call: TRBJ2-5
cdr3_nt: TGTGCCAGCAGTTTAGGGACAGGGGGCGGCCGAGAGACCCAGCACTTC
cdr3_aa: CASSLGTGGGRETQHF

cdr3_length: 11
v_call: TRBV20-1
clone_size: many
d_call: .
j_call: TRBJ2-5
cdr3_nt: TGCAGTGCTCGACCCCAAGAGACCCAGTACTTC
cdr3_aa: CSARPQETQYF

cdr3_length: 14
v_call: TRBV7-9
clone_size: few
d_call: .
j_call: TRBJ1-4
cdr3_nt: TGTGCCAGCAGCTTACACAGCGCGAATGAAAAACTGTTTTTT
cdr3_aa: CASSLHSANEKLFF

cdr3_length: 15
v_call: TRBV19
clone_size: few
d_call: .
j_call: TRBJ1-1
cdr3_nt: TGTGCCAGTAGTATCGACAGGCCCTTGAACACTGAAGCTTTCTTT
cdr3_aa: CASSIDRPLNTEAFF

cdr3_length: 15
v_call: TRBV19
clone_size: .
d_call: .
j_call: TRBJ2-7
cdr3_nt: TGTGCCAGTAGTGTAGCCTGGGGAGCCTCCTACGAGCAGTACTTC
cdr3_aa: CASSVAWGASYEQYF

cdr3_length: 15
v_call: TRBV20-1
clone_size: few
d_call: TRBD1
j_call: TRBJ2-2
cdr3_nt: TGCAGTGCTAGACACAGGGGCCGCACCGTCGGGGAGCTGTTTTTT
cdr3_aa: CSARHRGRTVGELFF

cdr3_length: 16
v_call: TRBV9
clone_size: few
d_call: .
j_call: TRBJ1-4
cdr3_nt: TGTGCCAGCAGCGTAGGCCCCGCTACAGCCAATGAAAAACTGTTTTTT
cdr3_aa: CASSVGPATANEKLFF

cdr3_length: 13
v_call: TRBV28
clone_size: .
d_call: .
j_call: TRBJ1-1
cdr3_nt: TGTGCCAGCAGAATTCTCAATCGAGCTGAAGCTTTCTTT
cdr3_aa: CASRILNRAEAFF

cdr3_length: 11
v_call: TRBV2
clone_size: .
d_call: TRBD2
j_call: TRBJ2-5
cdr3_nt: TGTGCCAGCAGTGAACAAGCGGGAGGTAACTTC
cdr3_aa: CASSEQAGGNF

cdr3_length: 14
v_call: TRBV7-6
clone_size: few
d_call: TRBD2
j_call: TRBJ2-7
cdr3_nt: TGTGCCAGCAGCCCAATCGGGGGGAGAAACGAGCAGTACTTC
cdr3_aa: CASSPIGGRNEQYF

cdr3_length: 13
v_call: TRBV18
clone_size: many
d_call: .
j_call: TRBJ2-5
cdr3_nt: TGTGCCAGCTCGCCCGGGAAGATAGAGACCCAGTACTTC
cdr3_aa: CASSPGKIETQYF

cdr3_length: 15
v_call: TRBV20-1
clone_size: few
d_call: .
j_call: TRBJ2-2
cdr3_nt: TGCAGTGCTCGAGACGGAGCTCCTAACACCGGGGAGCTGTTTTTT
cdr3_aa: CSARDGAPNTGELFF

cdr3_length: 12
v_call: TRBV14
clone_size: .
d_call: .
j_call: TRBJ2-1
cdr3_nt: TGTGCCAGCAGTAATCTTCCCAATGAGCAGTTCTTC
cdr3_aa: CASSNLPNEQFF

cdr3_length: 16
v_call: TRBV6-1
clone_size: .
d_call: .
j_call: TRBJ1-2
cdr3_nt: TGTGCCAGCAGTTCCTCTTTTCGAGCAGGCGCCCATGGCTACACCTTC
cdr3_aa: CASSSSFRAGAHGYTF

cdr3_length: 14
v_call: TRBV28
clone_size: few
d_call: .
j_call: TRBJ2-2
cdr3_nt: TGTGCCAGCAGTTTAATTAGGAACACCGGGGAGCTGTTTTTT
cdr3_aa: CASSLIRNTGELFF

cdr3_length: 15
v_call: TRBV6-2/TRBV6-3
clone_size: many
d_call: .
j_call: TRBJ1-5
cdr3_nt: TGTGCCAGCAGTTTTGGAGGGCGGTTTCATCAGCCCCAGCATTTT
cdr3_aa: CASSFGGRFHQPQHF

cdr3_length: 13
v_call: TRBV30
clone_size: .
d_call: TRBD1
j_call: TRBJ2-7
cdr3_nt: TGTGCCTGGAAGGGGACAGGGGTTGGCGAGCAGTACTTC
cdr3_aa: CAWKGTGVGEQYF

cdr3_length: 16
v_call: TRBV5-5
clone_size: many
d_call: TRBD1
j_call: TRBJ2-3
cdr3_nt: TGTGCCAGCAGCACCGGCGGGACAGGGGGCCCAGATACGCAGTATTTT
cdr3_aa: CASSTGGTGGPDTQYF

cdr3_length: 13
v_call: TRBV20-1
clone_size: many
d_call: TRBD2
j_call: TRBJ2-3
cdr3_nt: TGCAGTGCTCTCGCGGGAGTCACAGATACGCAGTATTTT
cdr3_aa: CSALAGVTDTQYF

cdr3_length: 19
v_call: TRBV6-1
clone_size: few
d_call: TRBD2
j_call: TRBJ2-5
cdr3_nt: TGTGCCAGCAGTCGAAGACTGGGACTAGCGGGAGGGCCGCGAGAGACCCAGTACTTC
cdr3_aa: CASSRRLGLAGGPRETQYF

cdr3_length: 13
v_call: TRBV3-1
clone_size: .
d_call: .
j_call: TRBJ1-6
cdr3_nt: TGTGCCAGCAGCCCCCATGGGAATTCACCCCTCCACTTT
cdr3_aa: CASSPHGNSPLHF

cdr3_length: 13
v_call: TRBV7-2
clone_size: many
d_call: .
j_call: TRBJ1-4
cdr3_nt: TGTGCCAGCAGCCGCAACAGGAATGAAAAACTGTTTTTT
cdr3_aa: CASSRNRNEKLFF

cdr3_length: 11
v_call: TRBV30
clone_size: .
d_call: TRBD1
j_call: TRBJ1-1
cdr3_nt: TGTGCCTTACAGGGGGACACTGAAGCTTTCTTT
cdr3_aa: CALQGDTEAFF

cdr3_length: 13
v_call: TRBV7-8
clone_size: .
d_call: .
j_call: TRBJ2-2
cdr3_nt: TGTGCCAGCAGCTTATATGACACCGGGGAGCTGTTTTTT
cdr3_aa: CASSLYDTGELFF

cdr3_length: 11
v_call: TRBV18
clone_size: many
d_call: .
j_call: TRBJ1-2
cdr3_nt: TGTGCCAGCTCACCCGACCATGGCTACACCTTC
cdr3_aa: CASSPDHGYTF

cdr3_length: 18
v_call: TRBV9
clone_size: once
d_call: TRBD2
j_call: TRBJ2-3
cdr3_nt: TGTGCCAGCAGCGCAGGGCGGACTAGCGGGCTGAGCACAGATACGCAGTATTTT
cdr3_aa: CASSAGRTSGLSTDTQYF

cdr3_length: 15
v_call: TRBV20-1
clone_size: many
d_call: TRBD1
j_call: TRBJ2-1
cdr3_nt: TGCAGTGCTACGCCCCGGGACAGGGTTCTCAATGAGCAGTTCTTC
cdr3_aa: CSATPRDRVLNEQFF

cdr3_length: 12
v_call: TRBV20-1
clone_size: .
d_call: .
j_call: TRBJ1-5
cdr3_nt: TGCAGTGCGACGACAGGCAATCAGCCCCAGCATTTT
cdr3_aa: CSATTGNQPQHF

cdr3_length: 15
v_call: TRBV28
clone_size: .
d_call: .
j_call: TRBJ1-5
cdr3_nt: TGTGCCAGCAGTAAGGGGACATATGGCAATCAGCCCCAGCATTTT
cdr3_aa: CASSKGTYGNQPQHF

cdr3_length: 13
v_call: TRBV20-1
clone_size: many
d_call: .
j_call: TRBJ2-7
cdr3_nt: TGCAGTGCTAGAGATCCCTCTCGGGGCGAGCAGTACTTC
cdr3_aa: CSARDPSRGEQYF